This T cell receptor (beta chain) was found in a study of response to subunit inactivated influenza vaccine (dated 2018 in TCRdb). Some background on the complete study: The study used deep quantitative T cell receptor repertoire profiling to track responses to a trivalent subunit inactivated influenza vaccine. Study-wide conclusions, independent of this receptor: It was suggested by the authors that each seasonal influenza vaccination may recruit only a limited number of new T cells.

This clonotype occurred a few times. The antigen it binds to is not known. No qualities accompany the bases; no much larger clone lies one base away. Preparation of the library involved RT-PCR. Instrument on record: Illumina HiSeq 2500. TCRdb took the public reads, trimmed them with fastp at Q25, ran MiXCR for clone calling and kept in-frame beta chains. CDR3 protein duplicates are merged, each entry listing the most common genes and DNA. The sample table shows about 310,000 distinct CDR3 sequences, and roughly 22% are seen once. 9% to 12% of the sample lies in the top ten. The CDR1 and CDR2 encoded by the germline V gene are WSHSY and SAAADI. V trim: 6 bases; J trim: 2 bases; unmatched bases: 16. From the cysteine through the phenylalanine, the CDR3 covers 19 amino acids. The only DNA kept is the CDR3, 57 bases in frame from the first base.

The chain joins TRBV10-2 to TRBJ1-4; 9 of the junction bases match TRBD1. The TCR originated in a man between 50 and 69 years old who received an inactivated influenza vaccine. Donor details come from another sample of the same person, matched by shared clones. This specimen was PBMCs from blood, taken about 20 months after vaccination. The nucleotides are TGCGCCAGCAGCGGTGGTCTTGTTCACAGGGGGCTGACTAATGAAAAACTGTTTTTT. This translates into CASSGGLVHRGLTNEKLFF.